A single sample is the source of the 10 T cell receptor beta chains below, sequenced in a study of Graves' ophthalmopathy and Graves' hyperthyroidism. TCR beta CDR3 regions were amplified from RNA transcripts. First-round RT-PCR with HTBI primers preceded a second-round multiplex PCR. MiXCR, run by TCRdb on the multiplex PCR reads, gives a single entry per CDR3 protein. Here the sample spans roughly 1.1 million distinct CDR3 sequences, less than 45% being singletons. The specimen was peripheral blood or thyroid tissue (not recorded which). These receptors were obtained from an adult man with Graves' hyperthyroidism.

This clonotype has just one count. The chain uses TRBV20-1 and TRBJ2-7; 7 bases agree with TRBD2. The trim removed 2 bases at V and 3 bases at J, leaving 13 bases unmatched. Per the germline V gene, CDR1 is DFQATT and CDR2 is SNEGSKA (reference sequence). This CDR3 has 16 residues. The CDR3 nucleotides read TGCAGTGCTAGATCCGGGACTACCGAGGCCCTCTACGAGCAGTACTTC. It yields the protein CSARSGTTEALYEQYF.

This clonotype has at least ten counts. This chain links TRBV19 with TRBJ1-3; maybe TRBD1 (5 bases). Trimming left V 5 bases short and J 2 bases short, with 16 bases between. The germline gives CDR1 LNHDA, CDR2 SQIVND (reference sequence). The CDR3 runs to 16 residues. CDR3 loop: CASSGQREPPGNTIYF. The CDR3 nucleotides read TGTGCCAGTAGTGGACAACGGGAGCCACCTGGAAACACCATATATTTT. Full variable domain (missing parts from reference TRBV19 and TRBJ1-3): DGGITQSPKYLFRKEGQNVTLSCEQNLNHDAMYWYRQDPGQGLRLIYYSQIVNDFQKGDIAEGYSVSREKKESFPLTVTSAQKNPTAFYLCASSGQREPPGNTIYFGEGSWLTVV.

On this clonotype itself: A much bigger clone sits one base away, suggesting this may be a read error. V and J are TRBV29-1 and TRBJ1-1, with D possibly TRBD1 on 6 matching bases. The CDR3 totals 13 residues. Trimming removed 8 bases from V and 1 base from J, with 14 bases in between. CDR1 SQVTM and CDR2 ANQGSEA come from the germline V gene. The CDR3 nucleotides are TGCAGCAGGGGGAGGCAACGGAACACTGAAGCTTTCTTT. Protein product: CSRGRQRNTEAFF.

This clonotype came up a few times. The junction and the germline gene differ at one end; a read error may be behind it. The chain uses TRBV10-3 and TRBJ1-1; D is possibly TRBD1 (6 bases). This CDR3 contains 13 residues. Looked up from germline, CDR1 is ENHRY and CDR2 is SYGVKD. CDR3 residues: CASSWTVYTEAFF. The DNA for the CDR3 is TGTGCCAGCAGTTGGACAGTTTACACTGAAGCTTTCTTT.

This clonotype was counted a few times. The J gene is TRBJ2-5, the V gene TRBV20-1; D not certain. Germline loops: CDR1 DFQATT, CDR2 SNEGSKA (reference sequence). Trimming shortened V by 5 bases and J by 1 base, and 8 bases separated the two germline ends. This CDR3 has 12 residues. CDR3 in amino acids: CSAQPFQETQYF. The DNA for the CDR3 is TGCAGTGCTCAGCCCTTCCAAGAGACCCAGTACTTC.

A remark on this clonotype: Being one base from a much bigger clone, this may be a read error. This chain joins TRBV7-8 and TRBJ1-2; D is unresolved. CDR1 is SGHVS, CDR2 FQNEAQ, per germline. Trimming stripped 4 bases from V and 4 bases from J, with 13 bases between. The CDR3 runs to 14 residues. The CDR3 protein is CASSSDGQLYGYTF. The DNA for the CDR3 is TGTGCCAGCAGCTCAGACGGCCAGCTCTATGGCTACACCTTC. Full variable domain (missing parts from reference TRBV7-8 and TRBJ1-2): GAGVSQSPRYKVAKRGQDVALRCDPISGHVSLFWYQQALGQGPEFLTYFQNEAQLDKSGLPSDRFFAERPEGSVSTLKIQRTQQEDSAVYLCASSSDGQLYGYTFGSGTRLTVV.

This clonotype appeared a single time. The chain has TRBV20-1 and TRBJ1-5; 7 bases are shared with TRBD1. This CDR3 is built from 13 residues. The germline gives CDR1 DFQATT, CDR2 SNEGSKA (reference sequence). V was clipped by 6 bases and J by 6 bases; unmatched bases: 8. The CDR3 nucleotides read TGCAGTGCCCGAACTCGGACAGGTCAGCCCCAGCATTTT. Its translation is CSARTRTGQPQHF.

This chain connects TRBV13 to TRBJ2-3, with D maybe TRBD1 (5 bases). V was trimmed by 2 bases and J by 1 base, leaving 10 bases between them. This CDR3 is 15 amino acids long. Per the germline V gene, CDR1 is PRHDT and CDR2 is FYEKMQ (reference sequence). CDR3 DNA: TGTGCCAGCAGCTTAAATCTAGGGGGCACAGATACGCAGTATTTT. This codes for CASSLNLGGTDTQYF.

CDR3 loop: CSSRDRGATQYF. CDR3 DNA: TGCAGCAGCCGTGACAGGGGAGCAACCCAGTACTTC. The chain combines TRBV29-1 with TRBJ2-5; TRBD1 matches at 8 bases. The CDR3 loop spans 12 amino acids. After removal of 8 bases from V and 8 bases from J, the junction contained 10 bases not matched to a gene. Looked up from germline, CDR1 is SQVTM and CDR2 is ANQGSEA.

The genes are TRBV6-5 and TRBJ2-5; 13 bases are a match to TRBD2. Germline-derived CDR1 and CDR2 are MNHEY and SVGAGI. This CDR3 region has 16 residues. The V segment lost 6 bases and the J segment 1 base; nucleotides outside the gene matches: 5. DNA for the CDR3: TGTGCCAGCAGAGCGGGACTAGCGGGGACCCAAGAGACCCAGTACTTC. Protein product: CASRAGLAGTQETQYF.